The 26 T cell receptor beta chains listed next were all sequenced from one sample in a study of Graves' ophthalmopathy and Graves' hyperthyroidism. Scientists amplified the TCR beta CDR3 regions from RNA transcripts. In the first round, RT-PCR was carried out with HTBI primers, and a multiplex PCR formed the second round. MiXCR, applied by TCRdb to the multiplex PCR reads, yields one record per CDR3 protein. The sample contains hundreds of thousands of distinct CDR3 sequences, roughly an eighth of which appear only once. Sample: blood. These receptors all stem from a woman aged 25-40 years with Graves' ophthalmopathy.

This chain uses TRBV4-1 with TRBJ2-5; D tentatively reads TRBD1 or TRBD2 (6 bases each). The CDR3 contains 18 residues. Trimming removed 1 base from V and 2 bases from J, with 20 bases in between. CDR1 MGHRA and CDR2 YSYEKL come from the germline V gene. DNA of the CDR3: TGCGCCAGCAGCCAAGGAAACGGGGGCGGTATGGGGCAAGAGACCCAGTACTTC. Amino acids: CASSQGNGGGMGQETQYF.

This clonotype was recorded many times. The chain combines TRBV29-1 with TRBJ2-5; TRBD1 or TRBD2 may be the D gene (5 bases each). This CDR3 region has 14 residues. Trimming stripped 1 base from V and 5 bases from J, with 14 bases between. Germline CDR1 is SQVTM and CDR2 is ANQGSEA. The DNA for the CDR3 is TGCAGCGTTGAAGGGACACGGGGTTGGGAGACCCAGTACTTC. Protein sequence: CSVEGTRGWETQYF.

In its sample, this clonotype was seen many times. The V call is TRBV28, the J call TRBJ1-5; 7 bases map to TRBD1. V gave up 5 bases and J gave up 3 bases; unmatched junction bases: 13. Germline V gene lookup returns CDR1 MDHEN and CDR2 SYDVKM. This CDR3 spans 17 amino acids. CDR3 loop: CASSPENFRGFNQPQHF. For the CDR3, the DNA is TGTGCCAGCAGTCCTGAAAACTTCAGGGGGTTCAATCAGCCCCAGCATTTT.

CDR3 region: CASSPAGSGNTIYF. The CDR3 DNA follows: TGCGCCAGCAGCCCGGCGGGGTCCGGAAACACCATATATTTT. The V gene is TRBV5-1, the J gene TRBJ1-3; D remains unclear. The CDR3 consists of 14 residues. Trimming left V 4 bases short and J 4 bases short, with 12 bases between. Germline V lookup: CDR1 SGHRS, CDR2 YFSETQ.

This clonotype was picked up many times. The chain has TRBV6-1 and TRBJ1-1; no definite D call. V lost 4 bases, J lost 1 base, and 7 bases lay in between. The CDR3 is 13 residues long. The germline gives CDR1 MNHNS, CDR2 SASEGT. CDR3: CASSAAENTEAFF. The DNA of the CDR3 is TGTGCCAGCAGTGCCGCAGAGAACACTGAAGCTTTCTTT.

The chain joins TRBV20-1 to TRBJ1-1, with a possible D match to TRBD1 (5 bases). Trimming took 0 bases from V and 7 from J, leaving 12 bases between them. The CDR3 contains 13 residues. Germline values: CDR1 DFQATT, CDR2 SNEGSKA (reference sequence). Here the CDR3 reads CSARDRTRIEAFF. The CDR3, as DNA: TGCAGTGCTAGAGATAGGACACGGATTGAAGCTTTCTTT.

This clonotype was found many times. This chain connects TRBV3-1 to TRBJ2-7; the D is unclear. Trimming took 1 base from V and 0 from J, leaving 4 bases between them. Germline-derived CDR1 and CDR2 are LGHDT and YNNKEL (reference sequence). This CDR3 region has 13 residues. CDR3 amino acids: CASSQGTSYEQYF. The CDR3 nucleotides are TGTGCCAGCAGCCAAGGGACCTCCTACGAGCAGTACTTC.

This clonotype was found a few times. The germline gene is not matched at one end of the junction; a read error may be the cause. This chain connects TRBV19 to TRBJ2-4; tentatively, D is TRBD1 or TRBD2 (6 bases each). This CDR3 has 14 amino acids. Germline assignment: CDR1 LNHDA and CDR2 SQIVND (reference sequence). DNA for the CDR3: TGTGCCAGTAAACCCTATGGAGGGGGAAACATTAAGTACTTC. Protein product: CASKPYGGGNIKYF.

In its sample, this clonotype was seen a few times. This sequence may be a read error, since a much larger clone differs from it by one base. The genes are TRBV12-3 or TRBV12-4 and TRBJ1-1, with D maybe TRBD1 (5 bases). The V end lost 3 bases, the J end lost 6 bases, and 17 bases lay between the germline ends. There are 15 residues in the CDR3. Written as DNA, the CDR3 is TGTGCCAGCAGTTTTTGGGGACGGATCATAGCTGAAGCTTTCTTT. Its protein is CASSFWGRIIAEAFF.

This clonotype was recorded many times. The genes are TRBV27 and TRBJ1-2; D unresolved. This CDR3 region has 12 residues. The V and J ends lost 5 bases and 8 bases respectively, with 12 bases between them. Germline loops: CDR1 MNHEY, CDR2 SMNVEV (reference sequence). The DNA for the CDR3 is TGTGCCAGCAGTCCAGGACCATCCGGCTACACCTTC. As protein: CASSPGPSGYTF.

This clonotype was found a few times. The genes are TRBV4-1 and TRBJ2-7, with D possibly being TRBD1 (6 bases). CDR3 length: 15 amino acids. The germline V and J ends were trimmed by 2 bases and 2 bases, with 13 bases remaining between them. Per germline, CDR1 MGHRA and CDR2 YSYEKL. CDR3: CASSQIDRSPYEQYF. The DNA of the CDR3 is TGCGCCAGCAGCCAAATAGACAGGAGTCCCTACGAGCAGTACTTC.

At least ten counts were recorded for this clonotype. The genes are TRBV6-5 and TRBJ1-2; 9 bases line up with TRBD1. Germline loops: CDR1 MNHEY, CDR2 SVGAGI. The CDR3 has 14 residues. With 6 bases clipped from V and 6 bases from J, the junction kept 8 bases outside the gene matches. DNA of the CDR3: TGTGCCAGCAGGGTCCCGGGACAGGGCCATGGCTACACCTTC. Its protein product is CASRVPGQGHGYTF.

The chain couples TRBV5-1 to TRBJ2-7; 10 positions agree with TRBD2. Germline trimming cut 4 bases from V and 7 bases from J; bases unmatched to any gene: 8. The germline CDR1 and CDR2 sequences are SGHRS and YFSETQ. The CDR3 sequence is 14 residues long. The CDR3 bases are TGCGCCAGCAGCCCTCTAGCGGGAGTGCGAGAGCAGTACTTC. Translating gives CASSPLAGVREQYF.

In its sample, this clonotype was seen many times. V gene TRBV9 combines with J gene TRBJ2-7, with TRBD2 matching 9 bases. Germline V gene lookup returns CDR1 SGDLS and CDR2 YYNGEE. V was clipped by 3 bases and J by 0 bases; unmatched bases: 4. The CDR3 spans 15 residues. CDR3: CASSELAGSSYEQYF. CDR3 nucleotides: TGTGCCAGCAGCGAACTAGCGGGCAGCTCCTACGAGCAGTACTTC.

In the case of this clonotype: This may arise from a read error, as a much more abundant clone is one base away. The gene calls are TRBV5-1 and TRBJ1-1; tentative D call: TRBD1 (5 bases). This CDR3 is 12 amino acids long. The V end was cut by 4 bases, the J end by 8 bases, with 12 bases between. Germline V gene data show CDR1 as SGHRS and CDR2 as YFSETQ. In DNA, the CDR3 is TGCGCCAGCAGCCCAACGACAGAAGAAGCTTTCTTT. Protein sequence: CASSPTTEEAFF. Variable domain in full (rest from reference TRBV5-1 and TRBJ1-1): KAGVTQTPRYLIKTRGQQVTLSCSPISGHRSVSWYQQTPGQGLQFLFEYFSETQRNKGNFPGRFSGRQFSNSRSEMNVSTLELGDSALYLCASSPTTEEAFFGQGTRLTVV.

Many counts were recorded for this clonotype. This chain links TRBV20-1 with TRBJ1-2; 8 bases are shared with TRBD1. CDR3 size: 14 residues. V trimming: 5 bases; J trimming: 0 bases; junction bases outside the gene matches: 5. Germline assignment: CDR1 DFQATT and CDR2 SNEGSKA (reference sequence). CDR3 sequence: CSAHGQGANYGYTF. The DNA for the CDR3 is TGCAGTGCTCATGGACAGGGAGCTAACTATGGCTACACCTTC.

The rearrangement uses TRBV30 and TRBJ1-5; TRBD1 might be the D (6 bases). Trimming stripped 2 bases from V and 0 bases from J, with 14 bases between. Germline lookup yields CDR1 GTSNPN and CDR2 SVGIG (reference sequence). The CDR3 is made up of 16 amino acids. The CDR3 loop is CAWSPYWTVSNQPQHF. CDR3 DNA sequence: TGTGCCTGGAGTCCCTACTGGACAGTTAGCAATCAGCCCCAGCATTTT.

Comment on this clonotype: The germline gene is not matched at one end of the junction; a read error may be the cause. The rearrangement joins TRBV6-5 to TRBJ2-2, with 7 bases lining up with TRBD1. This CDR3 has 16 amino acids. CDR1 is MNHEY, CDR2 SVGAGI, per germline. The CDR3 protein is CASSYSGTANTGELCF. CDR3 sequence (DNA): TGTGCCAGCAGCTACTCCGGGACAGCGAACACCGGGGAGCTGTGTTTT.

This clonotype was seen at least ten times. The V and J genes are TRBV2 and TRBJ1-2, with D perhaps matching TRBD1 (5 bases). Trimming took off 2 bases at V and 1 base at J, with 8 bases between the two ends. The germline gives CDR1 SNHLY, CDR2 FYNNEI. The CDR3 totals 14 residues. The DNA for the CDR3 is TGTGCCAGCAGTGAATCGGGACTTAACTATGGCTACACCTTC. Translation: CASSESGLNYGYTF.

The table lists this clonotype with many counts. V gene TRBV2 combines with J gene TRBJ2-7; D is possibly TRBD2 (6 bases). Germline loops: CDR1 SNHLY, CDR2 FYNNEI. V was pared by 3 bases and J by 2 bases, with 17 bases between. The CDR3 sequence is 16 residues long. In DNA, the CDR3 is TGTGCCAGCAGTGATGACCTCGCGGGGCTGACCTACGAGCAGTACTTC. Its protein product is CASSDDLAGLTYEQYF.

This clonotype came up many times. V and J are TRBV20-1 and TRBJ2-5; no clear D. The V gene lost 5 bases and the J gene lost 5 bases, with 15 bases spanning the gap. CDR3 length: 13 residues. Looked up from germline, CDR1 is DFQATT and CDR2 is SNEGSKA (reference sequence). CDR3 bases: TGCAGTGCTCCTTTAGAAGGGCGGGAGACCCAGTACTTC. Its translation is CSAPLEGRETQYF.

This clonotype turned up a few times. The chain has TRBV4-1 and TRBJ2-4; TRBD2 might be the D (5 bases). Germline V gene sequence: CDR1 MGHRA, CDR2 YSYEKL. The CDR3 totals 20 residues. V was trimmed by 1 base and J by 2 bases, leaving 24 bases between them. The CDR3 bases are TGCGCCAGCAGCCAAGGGTTCCCAGACCGGGAAGTAGGGCCCAAAAACATTCAGTACTTC. As protein: CASSQGFPDREVGPKNIQYF.

This clonotype was seen only a few times. J is TRBJ2-7 and V is TRBV6-5; TRBD1 is a possible D gene (5 bases). Trimming stripped 5 bases from V and 9 bases from J, with 17 bases between. This CDR3 has 13 residues. CDR1 and CDR2 (germline): MNHEY, SVGAGI. In DNA form, the CDR3 reads TGTGCCAGCAGTACTGGGGCTTCCTCGGGGCAGTACTTC. Encoded protein: CASSTGASSGQYF.

This clonotype was recorded many times. This chain links TRBV27 with TRBJ1-2; the match to TRBD1 covers 7 bases. Looked up from germline, CDR1 is MNHEY and CDR2 is SMNVEV (reference sequence). The CDR3 loop spans 14 amino acids. With 5 bases clipped from V and 3 bases from J, the junction kept 6 bases outside the gene matches. DNA of the CDR3: TGTGCCAGCAGTCCGACAGGGTGGGACTATGGCTACACCTTC. This codes for CASSPTGWDYGYTF.

At least ten counts were recorded for this clonotype. The V call is TRBV6-1, the J call TRBJ1-2; no reliable D call. The CDR3 is made up of 15 amino acids. V dropped 2 bases and J dropped 8 bases, with 18 bases sitting between them. Per the germline V gene, CDR1 is MNHNS and CDR2 is SASEGT. The CDR3 is CASSELDTLGRGYTF. In DNA form, the CDR3 reads TGTGCCAGCAGTGAACTTGATACGTTAGGGAGAGGCTACACCTTC.

This clonotype was detected many times. The junction departs from germline at one end; a sequencing error may be responsible. V is TRBV5-1 and J is TRBJ1-1; the D gene is possibly TRBD1 (6 bases). The CDR3 contains 12 residues. Looked up from germline, CDR1 is SGHRS and CDR2 is YFSETQ. Here the CDR3 DNA reads TGTGCCAGCAGTTTAGTAGGGACAGAAGCTTTCTTT. It translates to CASSLVGTEAFF. Combining the CDR3 with reference TRBV5-1 and TRBJ1-1 gives the whole variable domain KAGVTQTPRYLIKTRGQQVTLSCSPISGHRSVSWYQQTPGQGLQFLFEYFSETQRNKGNFPGRFSGRQFSNSRSEMNVSTLELGDSALYLCASSLVGTEAFFGQGTRLTVV.